The clone carrying this T cell receptor beta chain was seen at least ten times. Its cognate antigen is unknown. This sample is drawn from a study of beta chain features in type 1 diabetes. Study-wide results and limits: Researchers cautioned that cDNA sequencing could over-represent cells with high TCR expression. Type 1 diabetes patients showed fewer insertions and more deletions at VDJ junctions. A definitive answer on HLA type influencing TCRB rearrangement was not reached here.

Expressed TCRB transcripts got sequenced, as all isolated RNA was reverse transcribed. Sequencing used immunoSEQ multiplex PCR; TCRdb keeps in-frame clones, though not all of them. Of nearly 350,000 clones in the sample, 6.5% to 10% are singletons; the top ten hold 0.44%. This CDR3 contains 14 residues. The germline V gene encodes CDR1 MNHNY and CDR2 SVGAGI (reference sequence). V gave up 2 bases and J gave up 6 bases; unmatched junction bases: 4. The origin of this receptor is a woman younger than 30 in good health. V gene TRBV6-6 combines with J gene TRBJ2-7, with 10 bases aligning to TRBD1. Material for sequencing was central memory CD4+ T cells from blood. The CDR3 DNA is TGTGCCAGCAGTTACGGGACAGGGGTTCGCGAGCAGTACTTC. Residues: CASSYGTGVREQYF.